This TCR beta chain emerged from a study of shared clonotypes between healthy human individuals. As processed by the authors: For the immunoSEQ data, sequences were junction-only without quality scores, so filtering differed. Data came from immunoSEQ multiplex PCR; TCRdb stores just in-frame clones and leaves some out. V and J calls and clone size are as listed in that table; D and trimming were resolved from the DNA. The sample consists of 2 million to 3 million clones, under 95% of them appearing once. Trimming shortened V by 0 bases and J by 3 bases, and 11 bases separated the two germline ends. The CDR3 sequence is 15 residues long. Germline V CDR1 and CDR2: LNHNV, YYDKDF (reference sequence). Every one of the donors was a Caucasian adult that lived in Nashville, Tennessee. This clone has only one observation.

The receptor comes from a man in his late teens or twenties in good health. Some clones in this sample may be carry-over from other donors' samples. V and J are TRBV15 and TRBJ1-2, with D uncertain. Sequencing input: naive CD4+ T cells from PBMCs. Subset denoted: CD45RA+ positively selected. The CDR3 sequence is CATSRDFRGDYGYTF. The CDR3 nucleotides read TGTGCCACCAGCAGAGATTTCCGAGGAGACTATGGCTACACCTTC.